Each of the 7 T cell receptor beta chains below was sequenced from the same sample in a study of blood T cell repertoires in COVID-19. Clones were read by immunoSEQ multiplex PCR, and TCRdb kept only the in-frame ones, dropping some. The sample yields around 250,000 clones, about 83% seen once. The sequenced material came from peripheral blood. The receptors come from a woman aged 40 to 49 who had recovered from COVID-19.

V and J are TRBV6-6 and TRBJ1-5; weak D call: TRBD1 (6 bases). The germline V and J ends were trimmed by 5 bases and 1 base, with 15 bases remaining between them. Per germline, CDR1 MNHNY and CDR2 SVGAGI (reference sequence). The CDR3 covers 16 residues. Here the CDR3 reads CASSPTGSGSNQPQHF. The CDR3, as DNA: TGTGCCAGCAGTCCTACAGGGAGTGGGAGCAATCAGCCCCAGCATTTT.

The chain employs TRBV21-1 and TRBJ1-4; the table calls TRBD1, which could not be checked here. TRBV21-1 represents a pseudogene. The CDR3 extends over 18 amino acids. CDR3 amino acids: CASSKRGPTGTVNEKLFF. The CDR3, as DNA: TGTGCCAGCAGCAAAAGGGGGCCGACCGGGACAGTTAATGAAAAACTGTTTTTT.

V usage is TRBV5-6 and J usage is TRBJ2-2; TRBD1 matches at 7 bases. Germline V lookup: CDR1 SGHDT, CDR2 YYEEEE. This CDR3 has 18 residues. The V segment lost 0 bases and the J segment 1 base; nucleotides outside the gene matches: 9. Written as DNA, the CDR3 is TGTGCCAGCAGCTTGGGTCTGCTCGGGACAGTGAACACCGGGGAGCTGTTTTTT. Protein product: CASSLGLLGTVNTGELFF.

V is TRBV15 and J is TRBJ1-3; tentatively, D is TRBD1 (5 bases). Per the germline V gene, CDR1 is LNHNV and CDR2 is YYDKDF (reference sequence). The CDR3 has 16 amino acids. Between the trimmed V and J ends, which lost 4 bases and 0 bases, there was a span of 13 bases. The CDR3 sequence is CATSTTTANSGNTIYF. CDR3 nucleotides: TGTGCCACCAGCACTACGACAGCGAACTCTGGAAACACCATATATTTT.

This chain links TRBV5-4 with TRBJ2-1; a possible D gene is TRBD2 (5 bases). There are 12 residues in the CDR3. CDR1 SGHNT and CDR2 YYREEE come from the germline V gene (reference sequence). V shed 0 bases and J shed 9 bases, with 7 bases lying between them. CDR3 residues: CASSLDGGEQFF. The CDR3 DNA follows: TGTGCCAGCAGCTTGGATGGAGGTGAGCAGTTCTTC.

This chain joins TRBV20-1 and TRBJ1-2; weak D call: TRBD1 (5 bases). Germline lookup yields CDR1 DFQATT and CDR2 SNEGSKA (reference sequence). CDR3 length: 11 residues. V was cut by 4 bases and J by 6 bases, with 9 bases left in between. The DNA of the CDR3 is TGCAGTGCTACGATCAGGGATGGCTACACCTTC. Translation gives CSATIRDGYTF.

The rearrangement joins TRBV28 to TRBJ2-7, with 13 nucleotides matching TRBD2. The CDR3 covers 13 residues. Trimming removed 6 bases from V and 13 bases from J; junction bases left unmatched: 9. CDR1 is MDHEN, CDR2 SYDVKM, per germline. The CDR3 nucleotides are TGTGCCAGCAGAGCGACTAGCGGGGGGCCGTCCTACTTC. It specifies CASRATSGGPSYF.